What follows are 12 T cell receptor beta chains derived from one specimen sequenced in a study of Ad26.COV2.S vaccination and SARS-CoV-2 variants. Treatment specified: around 19 received Ad26.COV2.S at low or high dose, single or two shots; about five received placebo; per-sample allocation not given. All samples were drawn on day 63, counting from the first vaccine or placebo injection. Clones were sequenced by immunoSEQ multiplex PCR, and TCRdb holds only the in-frame ones, with some missing. The sample yields roughly 320,000 clones, around 84% seen once. This material consisted of peripheral blood, taken in a trial of Ad26.COV2.S vaccine versus placebo. These receptors all come from a person between 18 and 60 years old who received the Ad26.COV2.S COVID-19 vaccine or a placebo.

This sequence joins TRBV4-3 and TRBJ2-1, with 7 positions matching TRBD2. From germline, CDR1 is LGHNA and CDR2 YSLEER. This CDR3 spans 15 amino acids. V gave up 4 bases and J gave up 7 bases; unmatched junction bases: 10. DNA of the CDR3: TGCGCCAGCAGCCGAGATACATCGGGGGGTAATGAGCAGTTCTTC. Translating it yields CASSRDTSGGNEQFF.

The chain links TRBV25-1 to TRBJ1-2; no firm D call. The germline V and J ends were trimmed by 6 bases and 3 bases, with 11 bases remaining between them. The CDR3 consists of 13 residues. Germline-derived CDR1 and CDR2 are MGHDK and SYGVNS. CDR3 sequence reads: CASSRTPDYGYTF. The CDR3 nucleotides read TGTGCCAGCAGCCGAACTCCGGACTATGGCTACACCTTC.

This clone was seen repeatedly, ten times or more. The chain combines TRBV6-5 with TRBJ1-6; tentative D call: TRBD1 (5 bases). The V gene's germline CDR1 is MNHEY and CDR2 SVGAGI. V was trimmed by 7 bases and J by 7 bases, leaving 11 bases between them. The CDR3 length is 13 residues. In DNA, the CDR3 is TGTGCCAGCACCGCAGGGAAAAATTCACCCCTCCACTTT. Translation gives CASTAGKNSPLHF.

The V gene is TRBV3-1 (or the pseudogene TRBV3-2), the J gene TRBJ2-5; D is perhaps TRBD2 (7 bases). V lost 0 bases to trimming and J lost 1 base, with 18 bases between them. Germline lookup yields CDR1 LGHDT and CDR2 YNNKEL (reference sequence). This CDR3 spans 18 amino acids. For the CDR3, the DNA is TGTGCCAGCAGCCAAGATTATGGGAGGGGGGGGGTCCAAGAGACCCAGTACTTC. It yields the protein CASSQDYGRGGVQETQYF.

The chain uses TRBV5-1 and TRBJ2-5, with 9 positions matching TRBD2. Trimming took 0 bases from V and 2 from J; bases not matched to a gene: 8. The CDR3 loop spans 17 amino acids. Germline assignment: CDR1 SGHRS and CDR2 YFSETQ. The CDR3 spells CASSLESPTSGQETQYF. The DNA of the CDR3 is TGCGCCAGCAGCTTGGAAAGCCCTACTAGCGGGCAAGAGACCCAGTACTTC. Complete variable domain (other parts from reference TRBV5-1 and TRBJ2-5): KAGVTQTPRYLIKTRGQQVTLSCSPISGHRSVSWYQQTPGQGLQFLFEYFSETQRNKGNFPGRFSGRQFSNSRSEMNVSTLELGDSALYLCASSLESPTSGQETQYFGPGTRLLVL.

A few counts support this clone. This chain joins TRBV19 and TRBJ2-2, with 7 bases lining up with TRBD1. Germline assignment: CDR1 LNHDA and CDR2 SQIVND (reference sequence). This CDR3 has 14 amino acids. J lost 3 bases, V lost 7 bases, and 5 bases had no gene match. The CDR3: CASIAGGHTGELFF. The CDR3 DNA reads as TGTGCCAGTATCGCAGGGGGTCACACCGGGGAGCTGTTTTTT.

The count of this clone is one. The chain joins TRBV10-1 to TRBJ2-7; 12 positions match TRBD2. J lost 3 bases, V lost 10 bases, and 10 bases had no gene match. Germline assignment: CDR1 WNHNN and CDR2 SYGVQD (reference sequence). The CDR3 consists of 15 residues. The CDR3 is CANLAGGRHYYEQYF. The CDR3 bases are TGCGCCAATCTAGCGGGGGGGCGGCACTACTACGAGCAGTACTTC.

The chain uses TRBV9 and TRBJ2-6, with D tentatively TRBD2 (5 bases). CDR3 size: 16 residues. Per germline, CDR1 SGDLS and CDR2 YYNGEE. V was pared by 4 bases and J by 0 bases, with 11 bases between. CDR3 loop: CASSMGAASGANVLTF. The CDR3 DNA reads as TGTGCCAGCAGCATGGGAGCAGCCTCTGGGGCCAACGTCCTGACTTTC.

The CDR3 DNA reads as TGCGCCAGCAGCCAAGAAGCCCGGAATGGCTACACCTTC. Its translation is CASSQEARNGYTF. The chain is built from TRBV4-1 and TRBJ1-2, with D hard to call. The CDR3 consists of 13 residues. The V gene lost 0 bases and the J gene lost 6 bases, with 8 bases spanning the gap. The germline CDR1 and CDR2 sequences are MGHRA and YSYEKL.

The V gene is TRBV10-3, the J gene TRBJ1-6; no reliable D call. Germline V gene sequence: CDR1 ENHRY, CDR2 SYGVKD. The CDR3 length is 18 residues. With 2 bases removed from V and 0 bases from J, the gap between germline ends came to 14 bases. The CDR3: CAISEGKSSSSYNSPLHF. CDR3 bases: TGTGCCATCAGTGAGGGGAAGAGCTCGAGCTCCTATAATTCACCCCTCCACTTT.

This clone was observed many times. Additional DNA sequences in this sample encode the identical CDR3. This chain links TRBV19 with TRBJ2-5; D gene ambiguous. The CDR3 extends over 11 amino acids. Germline assignment: CDR1 LNHDA and CDR2 SQIVND (reference sequence). Trimming removed 2 bases at V and 4 bases at J, with 2 bases between. The CDR3 loop reads CASSIRETQYF. The CDR3 DNA sequence: TGTGCCAGTAGTATAAGAGAGACCCAGTACTTC. Full variable domain (rest looked up from reference TRBV19 and TRBJ2-5): DGGITQSPKYLFRKEGQNVTLSCEQNLNHDAMYWYRQDPGQGLRLIYYSQIVNDFQKGDIAEGYSVSREKKESFPLTVTSAQKNPTAFYLCASSIRETQYFGPGTRLLVL.

The chain recombines TRBV4-2 with TRBJ2-7; 7 nucleotides line up with TRBD2. CDR3 size: 14 residues. With V trimmed by 1 base and J by 3 bases, 3 bases remained unmatched. CDR1 LGHNA and CDR2 YNFKEQ come from the germline V gene. CDR3 in DNA: TGTGCCAGCAGCCAAGGGGCGGGGGTCTACGAGCAGTACTTC. It specifies CASSQGAGVYEQYF.